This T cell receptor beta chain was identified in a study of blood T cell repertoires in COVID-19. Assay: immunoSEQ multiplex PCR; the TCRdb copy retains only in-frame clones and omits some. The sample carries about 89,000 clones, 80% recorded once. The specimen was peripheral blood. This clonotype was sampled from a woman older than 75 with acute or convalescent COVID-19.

For the CDR3, the DNA is TGTGCCTGGAGTAAGACAGCCAATCAGCCCCAGCATTTT. This codes for CAWSKTANQPQHF. The rearrangement uses TRBV30 and TRBJ1-5; maybe TRBD1 (5 bases). Trimming removed 2 bases at V and 3 bases at J, with 8 bases between. Germline loops: CDR1 GTSNPN, CDR2 SVGIG (reference sequence). The CDR3 spans 13 residues.